These 20 T cell receptor beta chains were sequenced from one sample in a study of blood T cell repertoires in COVID-19. Here immunoSEQ multiplex PCR was the method, and the copy in TCRdb shows in-frame clones only, minus some. Here the sample spans 70,000 to 80,000 clones, over 75% being singletons. Sequencing was performed on peripheral blood. These receptors all stem from a man aged 50-60 years with acute or convalescent COVID-19.

This sequence joins TRBV11-2 and TRBJ1-3; TRBD1 might be the D (5 bases). V was cut by 5 bases and J by 3 bases, with 14 bases left in between. Germline V gives CDR1 SGHAT, CDR2 FQNNGV. The CDR3 runs 15 residues. CDR3 loop: CASSPTDRRGNTIYF. Here the CDR3 DNA reads TGTGCCAGCAGCCCCACCGACAGACGTGGAAACACCATATATTTT.

This clone turned up a few times. This chain uses TRBV7-2 with TRBJ1-6; a weak D match, TRBD1 (6 bases). The germline V gene encodes CDR1 SGHTA and CDR2 FQGNSA. V dropped 5 bases and J dropped 3 bases, with 14 bases sitting between them. This CDR3 has 16 amino acids. CDR3 DNA sequence: TGTGCCAGCAGCCAACAGGGAGTCGACTATAATTCACCCCTCCACTTT. It is translated as CASSQQGVDYNSPLHF.

V usage is TRBV6-6 and J usage is TRBJ2-7, with 7 bases that match TRBD2. CDR1 and CDR2 from the germline V gene are MNHNY and SVGAGI (reference sequence). V shed 7 bases, J shed 7 bases, and the junction held 10 bases outside the gene matches. This CDR3 is 13 amino acids long. The chain's CDR3 is CASTPSGPGEQYF. As DNA, the CDR3 is TGTGCCAGCACTCCTAGCGGTCCTGGGGAGCAGTACTTC.

The CDR3 sequence: CASSVTGTSGGPGGKFF. The CDR3 DNA reads TGTGCCAGCAGCGTCACCGGGACTAGCGGGGGCCCGGGGGGGAAGTTCTTC. This rearrangement joins TRBV9 to TRBJ2-1; TRBD2 aligns across 14 bases. Trimming cost V 2 bases and J 14 bases; bases outside gene matches: 15. The CDR3 has 17 amino acids. Germline CDR1 and CDR2: SGDLS and YYNGEE.

There are a few counts of this clone. The V gene is TRBV28, the J gene TRBJ2-7; a weak D match, TRBD1 (5 bases). This CDR3 comprises 16 residues. In germline, CDR1 is MDHEN, CDR2 SYDVKM. Trimming pared 5 bases from V and 3 bases from J, leaving 20 bases between. DNA of the CDR3: TGTGCCAGCAGTCTTTTCCTGGGGCAGAAGAACTACGAGCAGTACTTC. Residues: CASSLFLGQKNYEQYF. Full variable domain (outside the CDR3, taken from reference TRBV28 and TRBJ2-7): DVKVTQSSRYLVKRTGEKVFLECVQDMDHENMFWYRQDPGLGLRLIYFSYDVKMKEKGDIPEGYSVSREKKERFSLILESASTNQTSMYLCASSLFLGQKNYEQYFGPGTRLTVT.

This chain joins TRBV2 and TRBJ2-3; 9 bases agree with TRBD2. V was clipped by 8 bases and J by 4 bases; unmatched bases: 7. CDR1 and CDR2 from the germline V gene are SNHLY and FYNNEI. The CDR3 runs to 14 residues. For the CDR3, the DNA is TGTGCCAGCGAAACCGAGCGGGAGGCAGATACGCAGTATTTT. Amino acids: CASETEREADTQYF.

This clone was detected once. This chain connects TRBV13 to TRBJ1-6; TRBD1 matches at 9 bases. Germline V gives CDR1 PRHDT, CDR2 FYEKMQ (reference sequence). Trimming at V came to 8 bases and at J to 7 bases, leaving 6 bases not matched to a gene. The CDR3 loop spans 14 amino acids. The CDR3 DNA is TGTGCCAGCCTACAGGGGGCGGGAAATTCACCCCTCCACTTT. It encodes CASLQGAGNSPLHF.

V gene TRBV7-2 combines with J gene TRBJ2-6; D unresolved. V was shortened by 1 base and J by 3 bases, with 7 bases between the two germline ends. The CDR3 is made up of 15 amino acids. Germline CDR1 and CDR2: SGHTA and FQGNSA. CDR3 sequence reads: CASSLVPVGANVLTF. The CDR3 nucleotides are TGTGCCAGCAGCTTAGTCCCAGTTGGGGCCAACGTCCTGACTTTC. Full variable domain (remainder filled in from reference TRBV7-2 and TRBJ2-6): GAGVSQSPSNKVTEKGKDVELRCDPISGHTALYWYRQSLGQGLEFLIYFQGNSAPDKSGLPSDRFSAERTGGSVSTLTIQRTQQEDSAVYLCASSLVPVGANVLTFGAGSRLTVL.

CDR3: CASRGQGVSDEKLFF. CDR3 DNA sequence: TGTGCCAGCAGGGGACAGGGGGTCTCGGATGAAAAACTGTTTTTT. The rearrangement uses TRBV6-5 and TRBJ1-4; TRBD1 agrees at 11 bases. With 6 bases clipped from V and 6 bases from J, the junction kept 6 bases outside the gene matches. Germline V gene data show CDR1 as MNHEY and CDR2 as SVGAGI. The CDR3 has 15 residues.

The chain couples TRBV3-1 (or the pseudogene TRBV3-2) to TRBJ2-7, with 8 positions matching TRBD1. Germline V lookup: CDR1 LGHDT, CDR2 YNNKEL (reference sequence). The CDR3 spans 18 residues. V lost 0 bases, J lost 3 bases, and 13 bases stayed unmatched. CDR3 sequence reads: CASSQDPSRTGRGYEQYF. For the CDR3, the DNA is TGTGCCAGCAGCCAAGATCCCAGTCGGACAGGGAGAGGCTACGAGCAGTACTTC.

This sequence joins TRBV6-5 and TRBJ1-5, with D uncertain. Trimming pared 5 bases from V and 4 bases from J, leaving 9 bases between. From germline, CDR1 is MNHEY and CDR2 SVGAGI. The length of the CDR3 is 13 residues. DNA for the CDR3: TGTGCCAGCAGTACTTACCCGAATCAGCCCCAGCATTTT. Amino acid sequence: CASSTYPNQPQHF.

The chain couples TRBV7-8 to TRBJ1-5; 12 nucleotides line up with TRBD1. Germline CDR1 is SGHVS and CDR2 is FQNEAQ. The CDR3 totals 16 residues. With 5 bases clipped from V and 4 bases from J, the junction kept 6 bases outside the gene matches. DNA of the CDR3: TGTGCCAGCAGCGAGAGGGACAGGGGGCCTAATCAGCCCCAGCATTTT. Protein sequence: CASSERDRGPNQPQHF.

V is TRBV7-3 and J is TRBJ1-1, with D possibly TRBD1 on 6 matching bases. CDR3 length: 15 residues. Germline V lookup: CDR1 SGHTA, CDR2 FQGTGA. V was clipped by 0 bases and J by 6 bases, with 14 bases between them. CDR3 bases: TGTGCCAGCAGCTTAACTGGGACAAAGAGTCCTGAAGCTTTCTTT. Residues: CASSLTGTKSPEAFF.

V usage is TRBV7-2 and J usage is TRBJ2-3; 7 nucleotides match TRBD2. The CDR3 runs 16 residues. Per the germline V gene, CDR1 is SGHTA and CDR2 is FQGNSA. With V trimmed by 4 bases and J by 2 bases, 9 bases remained unmatched. CDR3: CASSSRASGHTDTQYF. The CDR3 nucleotides are TGTGCCAGCAGCTCGAGGGCTAGCGGTCACACAGATACGCAGTATTTT.

This chain links TRBV7-9 with TRBJ1-2; 10 positions match TRBD1. Germline CDR1 is SEHNR and CDR2 is FQNEAQ (reference sequence). The CDR3 has 13 amino acids. After removal of 8 bases from V and 4 bases from J, the junction contained 4 bases not matched to a gene. CDR3 sequence (DNA): TGTGCCAGCGGGACAGGGGTTTTCTATGGCTACACCTTC. It yields the protein CASGTGVFYGYTF.

The V and J genes are TRBV9 and TRBJ1-3; tentatively, D is TRBD1 (5 bases). The CDR3 sequence is 15 residues long. V was pared by 0 bases and J by 3 bases, with 10 bases between. Germline V gene lookup returns CDR1 SGDLS and CDR2 YYNGEE. CDR3 loop: CASSVAPRVGNTIYF. CDR3 DNA: TGTGCCAGCAGCGTAGCTCCCAGGGTTGGAAACACCATATATTTT.

This clone has a handful of counts. The chain carries TRBV5-5 and TRBJ2-1, with 10 bases fitting TRBD1. After removal of 4 bases from V and 4 bases from J, the junction contained 5 bases not matched to a gene. CDR1 and CDR2 from the germline V gene are SGHKS and YYEKEE (reference sequence). The CDR3 length is 15 residues. The CDR3 DNA is TGTGCCAGCAGCCCTATGGGACAGGGGTACAATGAGCAGTTCTTC. Its protein is CASSPMGQGYNEQFF.

The chain employs TRBV27 and TRBJ2-7, with D possibly matching TRBD1 (5 bases). Germline values: CDR1 MNHEY, CDR2 SMNVEV (reference sequence). CDR3 length: 14 residues. V dropped 4 bases and J dropped 2 bases, with 12 bases sitting between them. CDR3 sequence: CASSSHDRPYEQYF. The CDR3 DNA follows: TGTGCCAGCAGTTCCCACGACAGACCCTACGAGCAGTACTTC.

The rearrangement uses TRBV5-4 and TRBJ2-1; D might be TRBD1 (7 bases). This CDR3 is built from 18 residues. Germline V lookup: CDR1 SGHNT, CDR2 YYREEE (reference sequence). V was clipped by 6 bases and J by 0 bases, with 22 bases between them. CDR3 sequence reads: CASTKVGGGGSSYNEQFF. The CDR3 DNA sequence: TGTGCCAGCACAAAGGTCGGAGGGGGCGGTTCCTCCTACAATGAGCAGTTCTTC.

The chain couples TRBV5-1 to TRBJ2-7; 7 bases are shared with TRBD1. Germline V lookup: CDR1 SGHRS, CDR2 YFSETQ. V was pared by 4 bases and J by 3 bases, with 7 bases of the junction left unmatched. The CDR3 contains 14 residues. The CDR3 DNA sequence: TGCGCCAGCAGCCGCACCGGGACAGACTACGAGCAGTACTTC. This encodes CASSRTGTDYEQYF. Full variable domain (remainder filled in from reference TRBV5-1 and TRBJ2-7): KAGVTQTPRYLIKTRGQQVTLSCSPISGHRSVSWYQQTPGQGLQFLFEYFSETQRNKGNFPGRFSGRQFSNSRSEMNVSTLELGDSALYLCASSRTGTDYEQYFGPGTRLTVT.